Below are 24 T cell receptor beta chains sequenced from a single sample in a study of cytomegalovirus exposure and HLA in healthy donors. A multiplex PCR was run with 60 Vbeta primers and 13 Jbeta primers. This table comes from immunoSEQ multiplex PCR, and its TCRdb copy is limited to in-frame clones, with some not included. The table lists about 190,000 clones, about four fifths of them singletons. The sample was PBMCs. The receptor source for this set is a boy younger than 18 in good health and CMV-seronegative.

The rearrangement links TRBV4-2 to TRBJ2-1, with D possibly being TRBD2 (5 bases). The CDR3 contains 17 residues. Germline assignment: CDR1 LGHNA and CDR2 YNFKEQ. Trimming pared 0 bases from V and 1 base from J, leaving 13 bases between. CDR3 sequence reads: CASSQDLGRGSYNEQFF. CDR3 in DNA: TGTGCCAGCAGCCAAGACTTGGGTCGGGGTTCCTACAATGAGCAGTTCTTC.

This clone was recorded a few times. The V gene is TRBV19, the J gene TRBJ1-5, with 8 nucleotides matching TRBD1. Germline CDR1 reads LNHDA; CDR2 reads SQIVND (reference sequence). V lost 7 bases to trimming and J lost 5 bases; unmatched junction nucleotides: 10. The length of the CDR3 is 15 residues. CDR3: CASTPDRDRHQPQHF. CDR3 DNA: TGTGCCAGTACCCCGGACAGGGATCGCCATCAGCCCCAGCATTTT.

V gene TRBV7-2 combines with J gene TRBJ1-4; TRBD1 might be the D (6 bases). V was pared by 2 bases and J by 3 bases, with 13 bases between. Germline V gene sequence: CDR1 SGHTA, CDR2 FQGNSA. This CDR3 comprises 16 residues. In DNA form, the CDR3 reads TGTGCCAGCAGCTTATTTCGGGGGGCGGCTAATGAAAAACTGTTTTTT. Encoded protein: CASSLFRGAANEKLFF. Based on the CDR3 plus reference TRBV7-2 and TRBJ1-4, the full variable domain is GAGVSQSPSNKVTEKGKDVELRCDPISGHTALYWYRQSLGQGLEFLIYFQGNSAPDKSGLPSDRFSAERTGGSVSTLTIQRTQQEDSAVYLCASSLFRGAANEKLFFGSGTQLSVL.

V and J are TRBV5-4 and TRBJ2-1; 9 bases are shared with TRBD2. There are 13 residues in the CDR3. Germline CDR1 reads SGHNT; CDR2 reads YYREEE (reference sequence). With V trimmed by 4 bases and J by 7 bases, 3 bases remained unmatched. This CDR3 reads CASSPTSGNEQFF. The DNA of the CDR3 is TGTGCCAGCAGCCCCACTAGCGGGAATGAGCAGTTCTTC.

The chain carries TRBV19 and TRBJ2-7; 8 bases line up with TRBD2. V lost 9 bases to trimming and J lost 3 bases; unmatched junction nucleotides: 10. The CDR3 is 14 amino acids. CDR1 is LNHDA and CDR2 is SQIVND in the germline V gene (reference sequence). The CDR3 reads CASSPGGGDYEQYF. The CDR3 DNA follows: TGTGCCAGCTCTCCCGGGGGGGGAGACTACGAGCAGTACTTC. Filled out from reference TRBV19 and TRBJ2-7, the complete variable domain reads DGGITQSPKYLFRKEGQNVTLSCEQNLNHDAMYWYRQDPGQGLRLIYYSQIVNDFQKGDIAEGYSVSREKKESFPLTVTSAQKNPTAFYLCASSPGGGDYEQYFGPGTRLTVT.

The J gene is TRBJ2-1, the V gene TRBV14, with 7 bases aligning to TRBD2. V dropped 4 bases and J dropped 4; count of bases not matched to a gene: 10. CDR1 and CDR2 (germline): SGHDN, FVKESK. This CDR3 region has 16 residues. CDR3 nucleotide sequence: TGTGCCAGCAGCCTACATACCAGCGGGATATACAATGAGCAGTTCTTC. Amino acids: CASSLHTSGIYNEQFF.

V usage is TRBV6-1 and J usage is TRBJ1-5; D is ambiguous. The CDR3 totals 11 residues. V was trimmed by 4 bases and J by 5 bases, leaving 3 bases between them. CDR1 MNHNS and CDR2 SASEGT come from the germline V gene. This CDR3 is CASSAYQPQHF. The CDR3 bases are TGTGCCAGCAGTGCGTATCAGCCCCAGCATTTT.

The V call is TRBV28, the J call TRBJ1-1, with D hard to call. Trimming shortened V by 2 bases and J by 4 bases, and 11 bases separated the two germline ends. The CDR3 covers 14 residues. Germline CDR1 is MDHEN and CDR2 is SYDVKM. CDR3 residues: CASSLRVRFTEAFF. The CDR3 bases are TGTGCCAGCAGTTTACGGGTAAGGTTCACTGAAGCTTTCTTT.

The genes are TRBV5-1 and TRBJ2-1, with D possibly being TRBD2 (6 bases). Germline assignment: CDR1 SGHRS and CDR2 YFSETQ. Trimming pared 1 base from V and 6 bases from J, leaving 20 bases between. The length of the CDR3 is 17 residues. For the CDR3, the DNA is TGCGCCAGCAGCTTGTCATTGGGACTTCCTAGTCTCAATGAGCAGTTCTTC. It codes for CASSLSLGLPSLNEQFF.

This sequence joins TRBV5-4 and TRBJ1-4; TRBD1 agrees at 11 bases. Losses at the gene ends were 3 bases for V and 8 bases for J; bases not matched to a gene: 9. The CDR3 length is 16 residues. Germline V gene sequence: CDR1 SGHNT, CDR2 YYREEE (reference sequence). As DNA, the CDR3 is TGTGCCAGCAGCTCCACCGGGACAGGGGGACTGGAAAAACTGTTTTTT. As protein: CASSSTGTGGLEKLFF.

The chain is built from TRBV7-3 and TRBJ2-5, with unresolved D. Germline V gene sequence: CDR1 SGHTA, CDR2 FQGTGA. The CDR3 length is 13 residues. Trimming left V 2 bases short and J 3 bases short, with 7 bases between. Written as DNA, the CDR3 is TGTGCCAGCAGCTTAGGCAGTAAAGAGACCCAGTACTTC. Translating it yields CASSLGSKETQYF. The full variable domain, in which reference TRBV7-3 and TRBJ2-5 provide the parts outside the CDR3, is GAGVSQTPSNKVTEKGKYVELRCDPISGHTALYWYRQSLGQGPEFLIYFQGTGAADDSGLPNDRFFAVRPEGSVSTLKIQRTERGDSAVYLCASSLGSKETQYFGPGTRLLVL.

Turning to this clone: Its ends do not fully match the called genes, so a read error is possible. Other DNA sequences in the sample encode the same CDR3. The chain couples TRBV11-1 to TRBJ1-4; a possible D gene is TRBD1 (5 bases). CDR1 and CDR2 (germline): SGHAT, FQDESV (reference sequence). This CDR3 region has 14 residues. The CDR3 region has the DNA TGTGCCAGCAGCTTAGGACAGTTTAATGAAAAGCTGTTTTTT. Its translation is CASSLGQFNEKLFF.

V and J are TRBV5-5 and TRBJ2-7, with D tentatively TRBD1 (6 bases). The CDR3 totals 14 residues. CDR1 SGHKS and CDR2 YYEKEE come from the germline V gene (reference sequence). V lost 4 bases, J lost 5 bases, and 16 bases lay in between. The CDR3 reads CASSRDTGIDEQYF. The CDR3 nucleotides are TGTGCCAGCAGCAGGGATACAGGGATTGACGAGCAGTACTTC.

The chain employs TRBV9 and TRBJ2-1; weak D call: TRBD1 (5 bases). V lost 3 bases and J lost 0, with 13 bases in between. The length of the CDR3 is 16 residues. Germline assignment: CDR1 SGDLS and CDR2 YYNGEE. The DNA of the CDR3 is TGTGCCAGCAGCGCCATGACAGCCGGCTCCTACAATGAGCAGTTCTTC. This translates into CASSAMTAGSYNEQFF.

V and J are TRBV27 and TRBJ2-2; weak D call: TRBD2 (6 bases). CDR1 is MNHEY, CDR2 SMNVEV, per germline (reference sequence). The CDR3 runs 18 residues. V lost 5 bases to trimming and J lost 4 bases, with 23 bases between them. The CDR3 nucleotides are TGTGCCAGCAGTCCCCGGGCCCTAGACACGCGGGGCACCGGGGAGCTGTTTTTT. It is translated as CASSPRALDTRGTGELFF.

The V and J genes are TRBV10-3 and TRBJ2-7, with D unclear. The CDR3 runs to 13 residues. CDR1 and CDR2 (germline): ENHRY, SYGVKD. Trimming pared 2 bases from V and 3 bases from J, leaving 8 bases between. In DNA, the CDR3 is TGTGCCATCAGTGAGCGCGGTTTCTACGAGCAGTACTTC. Protein sequence: CAISERGFYEQYF.

For the CDR3, the DNA is TGCAGCGTGGACGGGGGACCCTACGAGCAGTACTTC. Translation: CSVDGGPYEQYF. The chain carries TRBV29-1 and TRBJ2-7; D might be TRBD2 (6 bases). The CDR3 runs to 12 residues. Trimming shortened V by 6 bases and J by 2 bases, and 11 bases separated the two germline ends. The germline gives CDR1 SQVTM, CDR2 ANQGSEA.

The rearrangement uses TRBV4-1 and TRBJ2-3; D is unresolved. The CDR3 loop spans 12 amino acids. The V end was cut by 1 base, the J end by 14 bases, with 13 bases between. Germline CDR1 is MGHRA and CDR2 is YSYEKL. The CDR3 region has the DNA TGCGCCAGCAGCCAAGTCTCCCAGTACAGGTATTTT. This sequence encodes CASSQVSQYRYF.

The chain joins TRBV29-1 to TRBJ1-4; 8 bases match TRBD1. This CDR3 comprises 13 residues. Germline lookup yields CDR1 SQVTM and CDR2 ANQGSEA. The J segment lost 5 bases and the V segment lost 7 bases, leaving 6 bases of the junction unmatched. The DNA for the CDR3 is TGCAGCGCCCATGGACAGGGCAATGAAAAACTGTTTTTT. Amino acids: CSAHGQGNEKLFF.

The chain uses TRBV7-8 and TRBJ1-4, with D possibly being TRBD1 (6 bases). V was clipped by 8 bases and J by 7 bases, with 14 bases between them. Per the germline V gene, CDR1 is SGHVS and CDR2 is FQNEAQ. The CDR3 has 13 amino acids. The CDR3 is CASARQDREKLFF. DNA of the CDR3: TGTGCCAGCGCCCGACAGGACCGTGAAAAACTGTTTTTT.

V and J are TRBV6-5 and TRBJ1-6, with D possibly being TRBD1 (6 bases). Germline V gene data show CDR1 as MNHEY and CDR2 as SVGAGI. Trimming cost V 6 bases and J 11 bases, with 20 bases left between them. The CDR3 is 15 residues long. DNA for the CDR3: TGTGCCAGCAGCCCATCTCCAGGGGAATGGCCACCCCTCCACTTT. Protein product: CASSPSPGEWPPLHF.

This chain links TRBV27 with TRBJ2-3; tentative D call: TRBD2 (6 bases). V lost 7 bases and J lost 2, with 22 bases in between. Germline CDR1 is MNHEY and CDR2 is SMNVEV (reference sequence). The CDR3 totals 17 residues. The CDR3 spells CASTYRFMAGLTDTQYF. The CDR3 DNA sequence: TGTGCCAGCACCTACCGGTTTATGGCGGGACTCACAGATACGCAGTATTTT.

This clone was seen a single time. The junction departs from germline at one end; a sequencing error may be responsible. V is TRBV29-1 and J is TRBJ2-7, with TRBD2 as a possible D gene (5 bases). This CDR3 has 14 residues. The V gene's germline CDR1 is SQVTM and CDR2 ANQGSEA. DNA of the CDR3: TGCAGCGCTGAAGGAGGAGGAGTGGAGTACGAGCAGTACTTC. This gives the protein CSAEGGGVEYEQYF.

The chain is built from TRBV30 and TRBJ2-7; TRBD1 matches 7 bases. Germline trimming cut 7 bases from V and 3 bases from J; bases unmatched to any gene: 6. The CDR3 has 12 residues. Germline V lookup: CDR1 GTSNPN, CDR2 SVGIG (reference sequence). CDR3 loop: CASDREDYEQYF. The DNA for the CDR3 is TGTGCCTCTGACAGGGAAGACTACGAGCAGTACTTC. The whole variable domain, remainder taken from reference TRBV30 and TRBJ2-7, is SQTIHQWPATLVQPVGSPLSLECTVEGTSNPNLYWYRQAAGRGLQLLFYSVGIGQISSEVPQNLSASRPQDRQFILSSKKLLLSDSGFYLCASDREDYEQYFGPGTRLTVT.